The following is a T cell receptor (beta chain) sequence with its context. The germline CDR1 and CDR2 sequences are SEHNR and FQNEAQ (reference sequence). The CDR3 is 17 residues long. The V end lost 5 bases, the J end lost 0 bases, and 18 bases lay between the germline ends. Original processing notes: Reference gene primer amplification gave nucleated cell count estimates. Method: immunoSEQ multiplex PCR; TCRdb's copy keeps in-frame clones and lacks some. Clone size and the V and J calls come from that table; the DNA yielded D and trimming. The sample consists of under 200,000 clones, roughly 80% of them appearing once. This record comes from a study of blood T cell repertoires in COVID-19. On the study more broadly: Sample material is recorded as cDNA or gDNA derived from T cells, B-cell-depleted T cells, or PBMCs.

Sample: PBMCs or T cells enriched from blood (not recorded which). This TCR was sampled from a woman between 40 and 50 years old with acute COVID-19. This chain joins TRBV7-9 and TRBJ2-3; a possible D gene is TRBD1 (5 bases). The CDR3 here is CASSQTLGPSSTDTQYF. The CDR3 coding sequence is TGTGCCAGCAGCCAGACCTTGGGGCCCTCGAGCACAGATACGCAGTATTTT.